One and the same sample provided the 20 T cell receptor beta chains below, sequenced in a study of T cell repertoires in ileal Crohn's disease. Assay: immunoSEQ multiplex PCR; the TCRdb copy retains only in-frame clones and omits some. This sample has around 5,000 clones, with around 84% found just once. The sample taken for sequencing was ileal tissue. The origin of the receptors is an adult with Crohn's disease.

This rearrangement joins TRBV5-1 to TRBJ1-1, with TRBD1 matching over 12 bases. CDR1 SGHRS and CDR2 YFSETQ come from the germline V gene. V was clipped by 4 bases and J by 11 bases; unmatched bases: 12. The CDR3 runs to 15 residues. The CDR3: CASSGTGTGGAWAFF. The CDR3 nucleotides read TGCGCCAGCAGCGGGACCGGGACAGGGGGCGCTTGGGCTTTCTTT.

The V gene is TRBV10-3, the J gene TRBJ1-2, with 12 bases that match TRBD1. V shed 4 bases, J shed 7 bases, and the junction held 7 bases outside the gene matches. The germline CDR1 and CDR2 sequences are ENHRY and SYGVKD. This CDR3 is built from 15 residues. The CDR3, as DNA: TGTGCCATCAGTGGGTTGGGACAGGGGGCGGTTGGCTACACCTTC. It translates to CAISGLGQGAVGYTF.

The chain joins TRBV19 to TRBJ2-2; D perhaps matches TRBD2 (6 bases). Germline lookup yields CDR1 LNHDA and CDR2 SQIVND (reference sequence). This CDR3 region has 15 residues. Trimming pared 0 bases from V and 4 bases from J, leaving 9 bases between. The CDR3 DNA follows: TGTGCCAGTAGTATAGATCACGGGAGCACCGGGGAGCTGTTTTTT. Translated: CASSIDHGSTGELFF.

CDR3 protein: CSVEGGITDTQYF. The CDR3 DNA sequence: TGCAGCGTTGAGGGGGGAATCACAGATACGCAGTATTTT. The chain carries TRBV29-1 and TRBJ2-3; TRBD2 might be the D (6 bases). The CDR3 has 13 residues. The germline V gene encodes CDR1 SQVTM and CDR2 ANQGSEA. V lost 3 bases to trimming and J lost 2 bases, with 9 bases between them.

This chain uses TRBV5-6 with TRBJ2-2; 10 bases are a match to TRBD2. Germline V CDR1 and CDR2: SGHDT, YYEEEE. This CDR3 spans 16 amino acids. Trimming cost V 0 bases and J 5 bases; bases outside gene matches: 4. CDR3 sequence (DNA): TGTGCCAGCAGCTTGGCTAGCGGGGGTTGGACCGGGGAGCTGTTTTTT. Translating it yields CASSLASGGWTGELFF.

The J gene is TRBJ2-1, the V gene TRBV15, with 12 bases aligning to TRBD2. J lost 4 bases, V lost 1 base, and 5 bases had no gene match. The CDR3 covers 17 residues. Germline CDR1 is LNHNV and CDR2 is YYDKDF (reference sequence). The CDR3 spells CATSRGRTSGVYNEQFF. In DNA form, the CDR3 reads TGTGCCACCAGCAGAGGAAGGACTAGCGGGGTGTACAATGAGCAGTTCTTC.

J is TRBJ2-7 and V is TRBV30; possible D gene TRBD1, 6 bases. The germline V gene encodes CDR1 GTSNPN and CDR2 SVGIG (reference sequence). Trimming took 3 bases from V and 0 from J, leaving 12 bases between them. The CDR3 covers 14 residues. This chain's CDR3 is CAWRWDTGSYEQYF. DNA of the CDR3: TGTGCCTGGAGATGGGACACCGGCTCCTACGAGCAGTACTTC.

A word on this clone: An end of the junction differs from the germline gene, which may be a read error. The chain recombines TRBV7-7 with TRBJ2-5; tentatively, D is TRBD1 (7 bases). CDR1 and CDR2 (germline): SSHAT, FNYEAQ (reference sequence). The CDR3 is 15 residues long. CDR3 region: CASSQGGHGLGTQYF. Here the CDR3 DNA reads TGTGCTAGCAGCCAGGGGGGACACGGATTGGGGACCCAGTACTTC.

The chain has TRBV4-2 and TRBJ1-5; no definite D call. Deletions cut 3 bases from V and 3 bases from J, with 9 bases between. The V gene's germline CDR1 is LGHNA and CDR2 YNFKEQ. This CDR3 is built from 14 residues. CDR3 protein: CASSQAASNQPQHF. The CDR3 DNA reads TGTGCCAGCAGCCAGGCGGCCTCCAATCAGCCCCAGCATTTT.

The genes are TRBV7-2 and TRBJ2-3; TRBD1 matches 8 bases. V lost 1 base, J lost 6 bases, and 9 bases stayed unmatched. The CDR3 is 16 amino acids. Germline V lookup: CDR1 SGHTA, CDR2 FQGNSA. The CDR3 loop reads CASSLVGTGVLDTQYF. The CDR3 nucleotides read TGTGCCAGCAGCTTAGTAGGGACAGGTGTTTTGGATACGCAGTATTTT. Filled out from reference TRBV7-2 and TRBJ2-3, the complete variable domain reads GAGVSQSPSNKVTEKGKDVELRCDPISGHTALYWYRQSLGQGLEFLIYFQGNSAPDKSGLPSDRFSAERTGGSVSTLTIQRTQQEDSAVYLCASSLVGTGVLDTQYFGPGTRLTVL.

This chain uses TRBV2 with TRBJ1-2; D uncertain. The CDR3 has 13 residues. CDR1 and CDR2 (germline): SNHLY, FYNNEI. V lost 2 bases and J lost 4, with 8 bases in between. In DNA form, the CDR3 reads TGTGCCAGCAGTGAAAACAGCATCTATGGCTACACCTTC. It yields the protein CASSENSIYGYTF.

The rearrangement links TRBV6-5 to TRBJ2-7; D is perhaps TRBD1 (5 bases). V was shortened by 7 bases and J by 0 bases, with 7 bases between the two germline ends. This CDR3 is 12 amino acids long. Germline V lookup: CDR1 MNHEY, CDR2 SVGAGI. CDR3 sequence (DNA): TGTGCCAGCACAGGGAACTCCTACGAGCAGTACTTC. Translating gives CASTGNSYEQYF.

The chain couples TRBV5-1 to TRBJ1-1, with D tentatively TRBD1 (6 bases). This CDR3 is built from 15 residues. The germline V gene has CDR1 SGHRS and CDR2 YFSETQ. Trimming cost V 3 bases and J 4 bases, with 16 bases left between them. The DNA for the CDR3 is TGCGCCAGCAGCTGGGCACAGGGTGGGGTCACTGAAGCTTTCTTT. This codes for CASSWAQGGVTEAFF.

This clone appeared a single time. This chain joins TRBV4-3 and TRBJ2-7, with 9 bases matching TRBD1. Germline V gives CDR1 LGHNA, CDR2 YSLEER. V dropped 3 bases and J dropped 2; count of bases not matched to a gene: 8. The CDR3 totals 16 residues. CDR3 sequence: CASSHQDRGGTYEQYF. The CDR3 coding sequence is TGCGCCAGCAGCCACCAGGACAGGGGAGGAACCTACGAGCAGTACTTC.

CDR3 coding DNA: TGTGCCAGCAGTGAGGAGGCGGGACAGGGCTCCTACGAGCAGTACTTC. Its protein is CASSEEAGQGSYEQYF. J is TRBJ2-7 and V is TRBV6-1; 9 positions match TRBD1. CDR3 length: 16 amino acids. The germline CDR1 and CDR2 sequences are MNHNS and SASEGT. With V trimmed by 3 bases and J by 0 bases, 6 bases remained unmatched.

The CDR3 nucleotides read TGCGCCAGCAGCCCCGGGGGGGGGCGGAACACTGAAGCTTTCTTT. Its translation is CASSPGGGRNTEAFF. The gene calls are TRBV5-1 and TRBJ1-1; TRBD1 is a possible D gene (6 bases). The V gene's germline CDR1 is SGHRS and CDR2 YFSETQ. The CDR3 has 15 amino acids. Trimming took 4 bases from V and 1 from J, leaving 14 bases between them.

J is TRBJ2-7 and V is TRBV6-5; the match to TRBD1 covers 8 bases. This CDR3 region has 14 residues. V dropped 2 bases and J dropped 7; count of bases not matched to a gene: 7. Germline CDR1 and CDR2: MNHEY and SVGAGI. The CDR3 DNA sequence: TGTGCCAGCAGTTACGGGACAGGAGCCACGGAGCAGTACTTC. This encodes CASSYGTGATEQYF.

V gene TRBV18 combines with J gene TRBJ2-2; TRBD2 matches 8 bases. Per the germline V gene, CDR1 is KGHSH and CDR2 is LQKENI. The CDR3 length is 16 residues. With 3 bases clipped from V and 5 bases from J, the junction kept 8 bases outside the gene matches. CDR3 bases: TGTGCCAGCTCACCCGAGATGGGCGGGAGGACCGGGGAGCTGTTTTTT. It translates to CASSPEMGGRTGELFF.

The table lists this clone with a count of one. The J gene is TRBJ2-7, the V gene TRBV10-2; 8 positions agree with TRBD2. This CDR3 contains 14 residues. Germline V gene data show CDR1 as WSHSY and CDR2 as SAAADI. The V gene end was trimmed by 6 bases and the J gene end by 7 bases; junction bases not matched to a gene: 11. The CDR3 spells CASRSGGQWGEQYF. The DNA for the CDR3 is TGCGCCAGCAGGAGCGGGGGCCAGTGGGGGGAGCAGTACTTC.

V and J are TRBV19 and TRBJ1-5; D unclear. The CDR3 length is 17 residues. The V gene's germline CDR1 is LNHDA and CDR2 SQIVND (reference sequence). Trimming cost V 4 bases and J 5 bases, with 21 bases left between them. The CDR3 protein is CASSTQNRSPRDQPQHF. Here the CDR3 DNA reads TGTGCCAGTAGTACTCAGAACAGATCCCCGAGGGATCAGCCCCAGCATTTT.